The clone carrying this TCR beta chain was seen a handful of times. What it binds is not known. The record originates from a study of cytomegalovirus exposure and HLA in healthy donors. About the study: Sequencing of 150 million to 200 million T cells in an earlier analysis found under 120 million unique TCR beta sequences. General study findings and limits: Most observed TCR sequences were rare, whereas some public TCRs were detected in many donors. Exclusion applied to some V segments, including TRBV6-2 and TRBV6-3, as they were indistinguishable.

The primer mix had 60 Vbeta and 13 Jbeta primers. Per the original data handling: In a later analysis, the count reached roughly 80 million unique TCR beta chains, with about 10 million shared. Only in-frame clones appear in the TCRdb table, and some are missing; sequencing was by immunoSEQ multiplex PCR. V and J calls and clone size are given by that table; D and trimming were obtained from the DNA. The table lists 90,000 to 110,000 clones, roughly 80% of them singletons, with around 6.9% in the top ten. V was cut by 8 bases and J by 2 bases, with 18 bases left in between. The germline V gene encodes CDR1 SNHLY and CDR2 FYNNEI. The CDR3 has 15 residues.

This chain links TRBV2 with TRBJ1-1; D is unresolved. Sequencing was carried out using PBMCs. The receptor was derived from a man aged 25-45 years in good health and CMV-seropositive. The CDR3 region has the DNA TGTGCCAGCCGCAGCTCCCCAGGACTTAACACTGAAGCTTTCTTT. Amino acid sequence: CASRSSPGLNTEAFF.